The clone carrying this T cell receptor (beta chain) was recorded once. This CDR3 has 18 amino acids. CDR1 is PRHDT, CDR2 FYEKMQ, per germline (reference sequence). V lost 5 bases to trimming and J lost 2 bases, with 19 bases between them. The sample is drawn from a study of shared T cell receptors in the human thymus. TCRdb keeps only in-frame clones here, not all; method: immunoSEQ multiplex PCR. The data contain about 660,000 clones, around 87% of them singletons. Another study also made use of these data, one on human thymus T cells.

This chain uses TRBV13 with TRBJ2-6; D might be TRBD1 (6 bases). Sample: thymocytes. This clonotype was sampled from a boy in the first two years of life with a congenital heart defect. The CDR3 sequence is CASSRKNRDKTGANVLTF. The CDR3 DNA reads TGTGCCAGCAGCCGCAAGAACAGGGATAAGACTGGGGCCAACGTCCTGACTTTC.